This T cell receptor (beta chain) appears in the sequencing data of a study of blood T cell repertoires in COVID-19. Study summary: The study drew acute and convalescent COVID-19 samples from the United States, Italy and Spain. Nucleic acid was either cDNA or gDNA, and it came from T cells, B-cell-depleted T cells, or PBMCs.

Germline CDR1 SQVTM, CDR2 ANQGSEA. The CDR3 contains 15 residues. V gave up 3 bases and J gave up 0 bases; unmatched junction bases: 7. Original handling: It was from reference gene primer amplification that nucleated cell counts were estimated. The method was immunoSEQ multiplex PCR; TCRdb's version includes in-frame clones alone and lacks a portion of them. From that table come the V and J calls and clone size; the DNA was used to work out D and trimming. The sample lists roughly 300,000 clones, about 82% seen once, with around 1.5% in the top ten. The chain uses TRBV29-1 and TRBJ1-1; the match to TRBD1 covers 7 bases. The sequencing sample was made of peripheral blood. The TCR was taken from a woman aged 50 to 65 with acute or convalescent COVID-19. The CDR3 protein is CSVDRGSTMNTEAFF. The DNA of the CDR3 is TGCAGCGTTGACAGGGGGTCGACCATGAACACTGAAGCTTTCTTT.